These T cell receptor beta chains were read from a single sample in a study of cytomegalovirus exposure and HLA in healthy donors. The table came from immunoSEQ multiplex PCR; TCRdb's copy has only in-frame clones and leaves some out. The sample lists 180,000 or so clones, roughly four fifths occurring once. Material: PBMCs. The origin of the receptors is a man between 18 and 35 years old in good health and CMV-seronegative. CDR3s include the opening cysteine and the closing phenylalanine or tryptophan. The D gene is left open where the match is weak. Clone size is shown for a subset of rows, as once, few, many or a class of expanded clone.

cdr3_aa cdr3_nt d_call j_call clone_size v_call
CASRPGQDYEQYF TGTGCCAGCAGACCGGGACAGGACTACGAGCAGTACTTC TRBD1 TRBJ2-7 - TRBV28
CASSPRQGNTEAFF TGTGCCAGCAGCCCTAGACAGGGGAACACTGAAGCTTTCTTT TRBD1 TRBJ1-1 - TRBV7-9
CASSRGGPSQETQYF TGTGCCAGCAGCCGCGGGGGCCCCTCACAAGAGACCCAGTACTTC - TRBJ2-5 - TRBV6-5
CSVERDNTEAFF TGCAGCGTTGAACGCGATAACACTGAAGCTTTCTTT - TRBJ1-1 - TRBV29-1
CASTVLQEGTEAFF TGTGCCAGCACTGTTTTGCAGGAGGGCACTGAAGCTTTCTTT - TRBJ1-1 - TRBV6-1
CASSSLAGGPDEQYF TGTGCCAGCAGTTCCCTGGCGGGAGGGCCTGACGAGCAGTACTTC TRBD2 TRBJ2-7 - TRBV28
CASSEDTQETQYF TGTGCCAGCAGTGAAGACACACAAGAGACCCAGTACTTC - TRBJ2-5 - TRBV6-1
CASSFGSGPGELFF TGTGCCAGCAGTTTTGGATCAGGGCCCGGGGAGCTGTTTTTT - TRBJ2-2 few TRBV27
CASRAGQAYEQYF TGTGCCAGCAGGGCGGGACAGGCCTACGAGCAGTACTTC TRBD1 TRBJ2-7 - TRBV6-1
CAWTPGLAGRHEQFF TGTGCCTGGACTCCGGGACTAGCGGGGCGGCATGAGCAGTTCTTC TRBD2 TRBJ2-1 - TRBV30
CASSSGQGSAGELFF TGTGCCAGCAGCTCAGGGCAGGGAAGTGCCGGGGAGCTGTTTTTT - TRBJ2-2 - TRBV11-3
CAWSGLAGYNEQFF TGTGCCTGGAGTGGACTAGCGGGGTACAATGAGCAGTTCTTC TRBD2 TRBJ2-1 - TRBV30
CASSQDRWEEQYF TGTGCCAGCAGCCAGGACCGCTGGGAGGAGCAGTACTTC - TRBJ2-5 - TRBV5-4
CASSTLAGGPVGDTGELFF TGTGCCAGCAGTACACTAGCGGGGGGGCCCGTGGGGGACACCGGGGAGCTGTTTTTT TRBD2 TRBJ2-2 - TRBV27
CASGPGQANIQYF TGTGCCAGCGGGCCGGGACAGGCAAACATTCAGTACTTC TRBD1 TRBJ2-4 - TRBV18
CASSTTSLGYNEQFF TGTGCCAGCAGTACGACTAGTTTAGGGTACAATGAGCAGTTCTTC - TRBJ2-1 - TRBV27
CASSLAGKQYF TGTGCCAGCAGCTTGGCGGGGAAGCAGTACTTC - TRBJ2-7 - TRBV5-6
CASSPGQVNTIYF TGTGCCAGCAGCCCCGGACAGGTCAACACCATATATTTT TRBD1 TRBJ1-3 - TRBV9
CASRGQGSGETQYF TGTGCCAGCAGGGGACAGGGGTCGGGGGAGACCCAGTACTTC TRBD1 TRBJ2-5 - TRBV6-5
CASSSDRGSLEAFF TGTGCCAGCAGCTCTGACAGGGGGTCTCTTGAAGCTTTCTTT TRBD1 TRBJ1-1 - TRBV7-2
CASSVGESNQPQHF TGTGCCAGCAGCGTAGGAGAAAGCAATCAGCCCCAGCATTTT - TRBJ1-5 once TRBV9
CATSLTRARRTQYF TGTGCCACCTCTTTGACTAGGGCAAGGAGAACGCAGTATTTT - TRBJ2-3 - TRBV15
CASSGRVTDTQYF TGTGCCAGCAGCGGGCGGGTCACAGATACGCAGTATTTT - TRBJ2-3 - TRBV11-3
CASGTGSMDEQYF TGTGCCAGCGGGACAGGGTCTATGGACGAGCAGTACTTC TRBD1 TRBJ2-7 few TRBV27
CASSEPGGGEQYF TGTGCCAGCAGCGAGCCGGGAGGGGGCGAGCAGTACTTC TRBD2 TRBJ2-7 - TRBV9
CASRGGLYGYTF TGTGCCAGCAGGGGGGGACTGTATGGCTACACCTTC - TRBJ1-2 - TRBV28
CASKTGASGSYNEQFF TGTGCCAGCAAAACGGGGGCTAGCGGTTCCTACAATGAGCAGTTCTTC - TRBJ2-1 - TRBV2
CASSALTSGPYNEQFF TGTGCCAGCAGCGCCCTTACTAGCGGGCCCTACAATGAGCAGTTCTTC TRBD2 TRBJ2-1 - TRBV2
CASSASDRAPPYEQYF TGTGCCAGCAGCGCCTCGGACAGAGCTCCTCCATACGAGCAGTACTTC - TRBJ2-7 - TRBV9
CASSDRYEQYF TGTGCCAGCAGTGATAGATACGAGCAGTACTTC - TRBJ2-7 - TRBV6-1
CASSLAGRGGGLFF TGCGCCAGCAGCTTGGCCGGTCGAGGTGGCGGACTGTTTTTT - TRBJ1-4 - TRBV5-1
CATSRASGVNQPQHF TGTGCCACCAGCAGAGCTTCGGGGGTCAATCAGCCCCAGCATTTT - TRBJ1-5 - TRBV15
CASSPLTDSYNEQFF TGTGCCAGCAGCCCCCTGACAGACTCCTACAATGAGCAGTTCTTC - TRBJ2-1 - TRBV5-6
CASQPGGPATGELFF TGTGCCAGCCAACCCGGGGGGCCCGCCACCGGGGAGCTGTTTTTT - TRBJ2-2 - TRBV27
CASSEVMAGAGEQYF TGTGCCAGCAGTGAAGTGATGGCGGGGGCGGGGGAGCAGTACTTC - TRBJ2-7 - TRBV2
CASSEVAGASYEQYF TGTGCCAGCAGTGAGGTAGCGGGGGCTTCCTACGAGCAGTACTTC TRBD2 TRBJ2-7 few TRBV6-1
CASSETGSNQPQHF TGTGCCAGCAGTGAAACAGGAAGCAATCAGCCCCAGCATTTT - TRBJ1-5 - TRBV2
CASSGTGDRGYTF TGTGCCAGCAGTGGGACAGGCGATCGCGGCTACACCTTC TRBD1 TRBJ1-2 - TRBV25-1
CASSRPGTSGGPHNEQFF TGCGCCAGCAGCCGTCCCGGGACTAGCGGGGGGCCCCACAATGAGCAGTTCTTC TRBD2 TRBJ2-1 many TRBV4-1
CASSLQTYEQYF TGTGCCAGCTCACTTCAAACCTACGAGCAGTACTTC - TRBJ2-7 - TRBV18
CASSFRGDITDTQYF TGTGCCAGCAGCTTCAGGGGGGACATTACAGATACGCAGTATTTT - TRBJ2-3 - TRBV7-9
CASSLEVQYF TGTGCCAGCAGTTTGGAGGTGCAGTACTTC - TRBJ2-7 once TRBV28
CASSRPGTYTGELFF TGTGCCAGCAGCCGTCCCGGGACTTACACCGGGGAGCTGTTTTTT - TRBJ2-2 - TRBV5-4
CASSSGNTEAFF TGTGCCAGCAGCTCGGGGAACACTGAAGCTTTCTTT - TRBJ1-1 - TRBV11-2
CASSSQTSGAFF TGTGCCAGCTCGTCACAGACTAGTGGAGCTTTCTTT - TRBJ1-1 - TRBV18
CASSPTGAYNEQFF TGTGCCAGCAGTCCGACAGGGGCCTACAATGAGCAGTTCTTC TRBD1 TRBJ2-1 few TRBV6-1
CASRKVGAGYEQYF TGTGCCAGCAGGAAAGTCGGGGCGGGATACGAGCAGTACTTC - TRBJ2-7 - TRBV27
CASSYRDDTEAFF TGTGCCAGCAGTTACAGGGATGACACTGAAGCTTTCTTT - TRBJ1-1 few TRBV2
CASSSGINQGYTF TGTGCCAGCAGCTCCGGGATCAACCAAGGCTACACCTTC - TRBJ1-2 - TRBV5-4
CASSGTLGLNTGELFF TGTGCCAGCAGCGGCACGTTGGGGCTAAACACCGGGGAGCTGTTTTTT - TRBJ2-2 - TRBV7-9
CASSPGQFNQPQHF TGTGCCAGCAGTCCGGGACAGTTCAATCAGCCCCAGCATTTT TRBD1 TRBJ1-5 - TRBV7-9
CASSLKPGTGVSNEQFF TGTGCCAGCTCACTAAAACCCGGGACAGGGGTCTCAAATGAGCAGTTCTTC TRBD1 TRBJ2-1 - TRBV18
CASSLGSGRTGELFF TGCGCCAGCAGCTTGGGTAGCGGGAGAACCGGGGAGCTGTTTTTT TRBD2 TRBJ2-2 - TRBV5-1
CSVEWDRSSYNEQFF TGCAGCGTTGAGTGGGACAGGAGCTCCTACAATGAGCAGTTCTTC TRBD1 TRBJ2-1 - TRBV29-1
CASSLQARGTEAFF TGTGCCAGCAGTTTGCAGGCAAGGGGCACTGAAGCTTTCTTT - TRBJ1-1 - TRBV27
CASSLGPGGSNQPQHF TGCGCCAGCAGCTTGGGCCCAGGGGGTAGCAATCAGCCCCAGCATTTT TRBD1 TRBJ1-5 - TRBV5-1
CASSLSWTSGLEQYF TGTGCCAGCAGCTTAAGCTGGACAAGCGGGCTCGAGCAGTACTTC - TRBJ2-7 few TRBV7-9
CARSYKKTGDSPLHF TGTGCCAGAAGCTACAAAAAAACAGGGGATTCACCCCTCCACTTT TRBD1 TRBJ1-6 - TRBV5-3
CASSQGLTGNTIYF TGTGCCAGCAGCCAGGGGTTGACCGGAAACACCATATATTTT - TRBJ1-3 - TRBV11-2
CASSQLDIISYNEQFF TGCGCCAGCAGCCAACTGGACATCATCTCCTACAATGAGCAGTTCTTC - TRBJ2-1 few TRBV4-1